Presented here are 6 T cell receptor beta chains from one specimen sequenced in a study of a mutant IDH1 vaccine in newly diagnosed glioma. Their specific antigens are unknown. Time point denoted: week 11, during vaccination. Vaccine doses each comprised 300 ug of mutant IDH1 20-mer peptide, with topical imiquimod. Profiling relied on immunoSEQ multiplex PCR, and the TCRdb table lists in-frame clones only, not all of them. The profile shows 110,000 or so clones, 90% of them singletons. Source: PBMCs, taken from a glioma patient whose treatment included an IDH1 peptide vaccine. These receptors came from a woman aged 50 to 60 with glioma.

The chain combines TRBV18 with TRBJ1-1; 9 bases match TRBD1. The germline gives CDR1 KGHSH, CDR2 LQKENI. Trimming at V came to 5 bases and at J to 0 bases, leaving 13 bases not matched to a gene. The CDR3 length is 18 residues. The CDR3 region has the DNA TGTGCCAGCTCATTGCGGACAGGGGAGGCCCCAGTGAACACTGAAGCTTTCTTT. Its protein product is CASSLRTGEAPVNTEAFF. The entire variable domain, with the rest obtained from reference TRBV18 and TRBJ1-1, is as follows: NAGVMQNPRHLVRRRGQEARLRCSPMKGHSHVYWYRQLPEEGLKFMVYLQKENIIDESGMPKERFSAEFPKEGPSILRIQQVVRGDSAAYFCASSLRTGEAPVNTEAFFGQGTRLTVV.

This sequence joins TRBV7-9 and TRBJ2-2; a possible D gene is TRBD2 (5 bases). There are 14 residues in the CDR3. Germline loops: CDR1 SEHNR, CDR2 FQNEAQ (reference sequence). V was trimmed by 4 bases and J by 2 bases, leaving 8 bases between them. The chain's CDR3 is CASSSRGNTGELFF. The DNA of the CDR3 is TGTGCCAGCAGCTCCCGGGGAAACACCGGGGAGCTGTTTTTT.

The chain employs TRBV5-1 and TRBJ2-1; D is possibly TRBD2 (6 bases). In germline, CDR1 is SGHRS, CDR2 YFSETQ. The V and J ends lost 2 bases and 0 bases respectively, with 15 bases between them. The CDR3 contains 17 residues. DNA of the CDR3: TGCGCCAGCAGCTTCCAGCGGGTTGGGAGCTCCTACAATGAGCAGTTCTTC. Amino acid sequence: CASSFQRVGSSYNEQFF.

The chain couples TRBV11-2 to TRBJ2-7; tentatively, D is TRBD2 (5 bases). Trimming shortened V by 1 base and J by 7 bases, and 11 bases separated the two germline ends. This CDR3 region has 13 residues. Germline V gene lookup returns CDR1 SGHAT and CDR2 FQNNGV. CDR3 in amino acids: CASSLGEIREQYF. The CDR3 DNA reads as TGTGCCAGCAGCTTAGGGGAGATAAGAGAGCAGTACTTC.

This sequence joins TRBV19 and TRBJ1-5; unclear D gene. Per the germline V gene, CDR1 is LNHDA and CDR2 is SQIVND (reference sequence). This CDR3 region has 15 residues. V was shortened by 0 bases and J by 3 bases, with 9 bases between the two germline ends. The CDR3 DNA reads as TGTGCCAGTAGTATAGAGGGAAGGGACAATCAGCCCCAGCATTTT. It yields the protein CASSIEGRDNQPQHF.

This rearrangement joins TRBV10-2 to TRBJ2-5; 7 bases match TRBD2. V dropped 6 bases and J dropped 5; count of bases not matched to a gene: 9. Germline assignment: CDR1 WSHSY and CDR2 SAAADI. The CDR3 length is 14 residues. DNA for the CDR3: TGCGCCAGCAGGGTCCAGGGAGGGTTGGAGACCCAGTACTTC. Encoded protein: CASRVQGGLETQYF.